Listed below are T cell receptor beta chains from one sample, sequenced in a study of tumor-infiltrating lymphocytes in localized non-small cell lung cancer. Clones were read by immunoSEQ multiplex PCR, and TCRdb kept only the in-frame ones, dropping some. This table has about 14,000 clones, 75% appearing once. Sequencing was performed on lung tumor tissue. The receptors derive from a human donor with non-small cell lung cancer. Both conserved end residues are part of each CDR3. The D gene is left open where the match is weak. The size field is filled for only some rows; it gives once, few, many or a size class.

TRBD2,TRBJ2-5,TRBV4-2,-,CASSQARTSGGAETQYF,TGTGCCAGCAGCCAAGCCCGGACTAGCGGGGGGGCGGAGACCCAGTACTTC
-,TRBJ2-7,TRBV7-6,-,CASSSPGGQEQYF,TGTGCCAGCAGCTCCCCCGGGGGGCAAGAGCAGTACTTC
-,TRBJ2-1,TRBV20-1,-,CSAGEFNEQFF,TGCAGTGCCGGGGAGTTCAATGAGCAGTTCTTC
-,TRBJ1-4,TRBV7-9,once,CASSLTRGKNEKLFF,TGTGCCAGCAGCTTAACTCGGGGGAAGAATGAAAAACTGTTTTTT
TRBD2,TRBJ2-7,TRBV4-1,-,CASRSGDSYEQYF,TGCGCCAGCAGAAGCGGGGACTCCTACGAGCAGTACTTC
-,TRBJ1-2,TRBV5-1,once,CASSFDPPYGYTF,TGCGCCAGCAGCTTCGACCCTCCTTATGGCTACACCTTC
-,TRBJ2-1,TRBV9,-,CASSVELNSYNEQFF,TGTGCCAGCAGCGTAGAGCTTAACTCCTACAATGAGCAGTTCTTC
-,TRBJ1-2,TRBV9,-,CASSLSSGAAYGYTF,TGTGCCAGCAGCCTCTCTTCGGGGGCTGCCTATGGCTACACCTTC
TRBD2,TRBJ2-7,TRBV6-1,-,CASSRSSGRAYEQYF,TGTGCCAGCAGTAGATCTAGCGGGAGGGCCTACGAGCAGTACTTC
-,TRBJ2-5,TRBV9,-,CASSGGLQETQYF,TGTGCCAGCAGTGGTGGGCTCCAAGAGACCCAGTACTTC
-,TRBJ1-6,TRBV7-2,once,CASSLAPGYNSPLHF,TGTGCCAGCAGCTTAGCGCCGGGGTACAATTCACCCCTCCACTTT
-,TRBJ1-4,TRBV30,-,CAWSDPPSYNEKLFF,TGTGCCTGGAGTGACCCGCCCTCCTATAATGAAAAACTGTTTTTT
-,TRBJ1-2,TRBV5-1,once,CASSHTRYGYTF,TGCGCCAGCAGCCACACTCGCTATGGCTACACCTTC
TRBD1,TRBJ1-4,TRBV28,once,CASSSPGTGGLTNEKLFF,TGTGCCAGCAGTTCTCCCGGGACAGGGGGTTTGACTAATGAAAAACTGTTTTTT
TRBD1,TRBJ2-2,TRBV18,-,CASSPYRGPNTGELFF,TGTGCCAGCTCACCGTACAGGGGTCCGAACACCGGGGAGCTGTTTTTT
TRBD1,TRBJ1-1,TRBV28,-,CASSPTGTGNTEAFF,TGTGCCAGCAGTCCCACCGGGACAGGGAACACTGAAGCTTTCTTT
TRBD2,TRBJ2-1,TRBV5-1,-,CASSSGGTSGYNEQFF,TGCGCCAGCAGCTCTGGGGGGACTAGCGGCTACAATGAGCAGTTCTTC
-,TRBJ2-3,TRBV10-1,once,CASSEGQFSTDTQYF,TGCGCCAGCAGTGAGGGCCAGTTTAGCACAGATACGCAGTATTTT
TRBD1,TRBJ1-1,TRBV18,-,CASSPPTGPTEAFF,TGTGCCAGCTCACCACCGACAGGGCCCACTGAAGCTTTCTTT
-,TRBJ1-2,TRBV5-4,-,CASSLDRANYGYTF,TGTGCCAGCAGCTTGGACAGAGCTAACTATGGCTACACCTTC
-,TRBJ2-1,TRBV5-6,-,CASSLGAGYNEQFF,TGTGCCAGCAGCTTGGGGGCAGGGTACAATGAGCAGTTCTTC
TRBD2,TRBJ2-1,TRBV2,few,CASRLAGGPNEQFF,TGTGCCAGCAGACTAGCGGGGGGGCCCAATGAGCAGTTCTTC
-,TRBJ2-7,TRBV7-6,-,CASRPQGGSYEQYF,TGTGCCAGCAGGCCTCAGGGTGGGAGCTACGAGCAGTACTTC
-,TRBJ2-2,TRBV27,once,CASSTDPGRPVGTGELFF,TGTGCCAGCAGTACTGACCCGGGACGCCCCGTGGGAACCGGGGAGCTGTTTTTT
-,TRBJ1-3,TRBV19,few,CASSRHRATGNTIYF,TGTGCCAGTAGTAGGCACAGAGCGACTGGAAACACCATATATTTT
TRBD1,TRBJ2-5,TRBV7-2,-,CASSLIGGAGETQYF,TGTGCCAGCAGCTTGATAGGGGGCGCGGGAGAGACCCAGTACTTC
-,TRBJ1-1,TRBV7-6,once,CASSLDIGTEAFF,TGTGCCAGCAGCTTAGACATTGGCACTGAAGCTTTCTTT
-,TRBJ1-1,TRBV7-3,medium-sized,CASSLEGGMNTEAFF,TGTGCCAGCAGCTTAGAAGGGGGGATGAACACTGAAGCTTTCTTT